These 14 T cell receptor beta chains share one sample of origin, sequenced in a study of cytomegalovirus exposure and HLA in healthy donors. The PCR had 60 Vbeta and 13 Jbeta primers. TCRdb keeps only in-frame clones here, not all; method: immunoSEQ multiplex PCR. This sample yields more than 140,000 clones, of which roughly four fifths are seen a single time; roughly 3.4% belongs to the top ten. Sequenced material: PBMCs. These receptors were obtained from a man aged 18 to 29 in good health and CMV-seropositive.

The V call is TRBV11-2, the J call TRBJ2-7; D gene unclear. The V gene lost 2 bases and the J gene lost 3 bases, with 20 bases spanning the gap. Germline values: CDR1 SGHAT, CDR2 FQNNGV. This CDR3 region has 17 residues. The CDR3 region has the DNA TGTGCCAGCAGCTTACTAGAGGTCCCCAGCCCCCTCTACGAGCAGTACTTC. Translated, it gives CASSLLEVPSPLYEQYF.

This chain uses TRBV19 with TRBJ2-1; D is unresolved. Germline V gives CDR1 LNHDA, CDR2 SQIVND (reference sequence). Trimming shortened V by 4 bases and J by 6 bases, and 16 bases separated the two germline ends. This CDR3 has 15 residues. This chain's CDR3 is CASSTPLRLPNEQFF. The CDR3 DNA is TGTGCCAGTAGTACCCCCTTAAGACTCCCCAATGAGCAGTTCTTC.

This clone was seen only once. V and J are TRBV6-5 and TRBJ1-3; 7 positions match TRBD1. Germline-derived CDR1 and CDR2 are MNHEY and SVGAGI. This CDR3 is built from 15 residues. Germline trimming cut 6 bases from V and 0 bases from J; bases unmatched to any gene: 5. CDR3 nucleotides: TGTGCCAGCAGCCCGGACAGGTACTCTGGAAACACCATATATTTT. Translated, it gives CASSPDRYSGNTIYF.

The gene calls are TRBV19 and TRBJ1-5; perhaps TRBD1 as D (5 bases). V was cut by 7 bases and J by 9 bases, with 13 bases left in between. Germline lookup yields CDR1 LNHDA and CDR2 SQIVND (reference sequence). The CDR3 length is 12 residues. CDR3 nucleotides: TGTGCCAGTACCTATGTCGGGGGGCCCCAGCATTTT. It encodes CASTYVGGPQHF.

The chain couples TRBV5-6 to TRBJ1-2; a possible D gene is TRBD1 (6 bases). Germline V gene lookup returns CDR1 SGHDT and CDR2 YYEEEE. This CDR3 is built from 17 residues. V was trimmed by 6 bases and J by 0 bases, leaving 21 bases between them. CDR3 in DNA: TGTGCCAGCACTGCCGACAGGCAGGCGTCCGCTAACTATGGCTACACCTTC. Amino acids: CASTADRQASANYGYTF.

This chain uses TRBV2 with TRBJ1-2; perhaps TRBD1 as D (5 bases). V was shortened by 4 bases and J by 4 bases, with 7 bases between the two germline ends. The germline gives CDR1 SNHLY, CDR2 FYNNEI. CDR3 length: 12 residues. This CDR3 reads CASSGQGYGYTF. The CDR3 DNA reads TGTGCCAGCAGTGGGCAGGGCTATGGCTACACCTTC.

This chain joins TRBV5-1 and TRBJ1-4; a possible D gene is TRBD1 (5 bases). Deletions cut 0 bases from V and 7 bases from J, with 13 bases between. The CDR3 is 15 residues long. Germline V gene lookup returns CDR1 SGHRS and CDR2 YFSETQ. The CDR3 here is CASSLAGGGGEKLFF. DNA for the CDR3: TGCGCCAGCAGCTTGGCCGGGGGAGGAGGTGAAAAACTGTTTTTT.

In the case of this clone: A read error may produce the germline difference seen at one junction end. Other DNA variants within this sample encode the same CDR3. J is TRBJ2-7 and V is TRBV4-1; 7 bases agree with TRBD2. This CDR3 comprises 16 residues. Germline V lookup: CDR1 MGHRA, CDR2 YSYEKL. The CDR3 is CASSQELGRGSYEQYF. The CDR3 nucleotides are TGCGCCAGCAGCCAGGAGTTGGGGAGGGGCTCCTACGAGCAGTATTTC.

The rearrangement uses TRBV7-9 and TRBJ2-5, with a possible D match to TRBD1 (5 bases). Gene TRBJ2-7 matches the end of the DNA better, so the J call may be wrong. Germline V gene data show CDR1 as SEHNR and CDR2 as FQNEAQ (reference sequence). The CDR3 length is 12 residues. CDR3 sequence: CASSSQVYEQYF. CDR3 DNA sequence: TGTGCCAGCAGCTCACAGGTCTACGAGCAGTACTTC.

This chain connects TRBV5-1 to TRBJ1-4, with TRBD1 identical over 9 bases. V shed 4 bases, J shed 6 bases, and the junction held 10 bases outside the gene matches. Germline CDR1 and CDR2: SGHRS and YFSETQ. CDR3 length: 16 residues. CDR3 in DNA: TGCGCCAGCAGCCCGTTACCCGGGACAGGGTATGAAAAACTGTTTTTT. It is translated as CASSPLPGTGYEKLFF.

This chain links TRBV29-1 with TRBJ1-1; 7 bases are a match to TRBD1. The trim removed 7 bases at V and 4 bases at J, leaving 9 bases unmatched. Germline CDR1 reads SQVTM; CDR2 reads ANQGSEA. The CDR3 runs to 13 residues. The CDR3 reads CSGLTGVFTEAFF. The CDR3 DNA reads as TGCAGCGGGCTCACAGGGGTTTTCACTGAAGCTTTCTTT. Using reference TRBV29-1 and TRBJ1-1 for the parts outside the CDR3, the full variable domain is SAVISQKPSRDICQRGTSLTIQCQVDSQVTMMFWYRQQPGQSLTLIATANQGSEATYESGFVIDKFPISRPNLTFSTLTVSNMSPEDSSIYLCSGLTGVFTEAFFGQGTRLTVV.

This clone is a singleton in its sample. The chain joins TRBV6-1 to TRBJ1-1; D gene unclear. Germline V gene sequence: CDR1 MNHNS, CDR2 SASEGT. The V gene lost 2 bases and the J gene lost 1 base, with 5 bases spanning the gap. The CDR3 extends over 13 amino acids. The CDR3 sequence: CASSETRNTEAFF. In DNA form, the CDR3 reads TGTGCCAGCAGTGAAACGAGGAACACTGAAGCTTTCTTT.

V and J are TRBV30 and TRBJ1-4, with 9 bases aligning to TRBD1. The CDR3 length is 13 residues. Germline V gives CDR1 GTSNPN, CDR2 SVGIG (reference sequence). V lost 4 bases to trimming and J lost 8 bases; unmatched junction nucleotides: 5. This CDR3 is CAWTTGGREKLFF. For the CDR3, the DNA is TGTGCCTGGACTACAGGGGGCCGGGAAAAACTGTTTTTT. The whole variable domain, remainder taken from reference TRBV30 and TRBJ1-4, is SQTIHQWPATLVQPVGSPLSLECTVEGTSNPNLYWYRQAAGRGLQLLFYSVGIGQISSEVPQNLSASRPQDRQFILSSKKLLLSDSGFYLCAWTTGGREKLFFGSGTQLSVL.

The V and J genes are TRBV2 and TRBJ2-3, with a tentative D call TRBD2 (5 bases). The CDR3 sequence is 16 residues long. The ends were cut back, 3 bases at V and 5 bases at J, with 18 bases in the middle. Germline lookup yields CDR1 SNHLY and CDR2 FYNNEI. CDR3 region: CASSEEVGPGGDTQYF. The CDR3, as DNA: TGTGCCAGCAGTGAGGAGGTCGGCCCCGGAGGAGATACGCAGTATTTT.